This T cell receptor (beta chain) was sequenced during a study of blood T cell repertoires in COVID-19. Clones were sequenced by immunoSEQ multiplex PCR, and TCRdb holds only the in-frame ones, with some missing. The sample includes roughly 500,000 clones, 85% to 90% of them seen just once. The CDR3 runs to 15 residues. The V end lost 0 bases, the J end lost 3 bases, and 12 bases lay between the germline ends. Germline V gene sequence: CDR1 SGHRS, CDR2 YFSETQ. This TCR was sampled from a woman aged 40 to 50 who had recovered from COVID-19. Sample: PBMCs or T cells enriched from blood (not recorded which). The rearrangement uses TRBV5-1 and TRBJ1-2; D not certain. The CDR3 spells CASSLESLGDYGYTF. CDR3 DNA: TGCGCCAGCAGCTTGGAATCGCTGGGAGACTATGGCTACACCTTC.